This T cell receptor beta chain originates from a study of lymphopenia after photon versus proton radiotherapy. V lost 5 bases, J lost 1 base, and 3 bases lay in between. This CDR3 spans 11 amino acids. Germline CDR1 is MDHEN and CDR2 is SYDVKM. Here immunoSEQ multiplex PCR was the method, and the copy in TCRdb shows in-frame clones only, minus some. The sample records 25,000 to 35,000 clones, 85% to 90% being singletons. Sequenced here: peripheral blood, sampled from a patient treated with proton-based radiotherapy. This receptor was identified in a woman between 70 and 85 years old with pancreatic cancer. Some clones in this sample may be carry-over from other donors' samples. J is TRBJ2-7 and V is TRBV28; D ambiguous. The CDR3 DNA reads as TGTGCCAGCAGTACATCCTACGAGCAGTACTTC. Amino acid sequence: CASSTSYEQYF.